The 31 T cell receptor beta chains listed next were all sequenced from one sample in a study of response to subunit inactivated influenza vaccine. Each CDR3 protein is one row after TCRdb ran MiXCR on the RT-PCR reads. The sample yields about 570,000 distinct CDR3 sequences, over 9% seen once. This same sample was also part of a study on T cells expressing NK-cell markers. This second study notes: The cDNA for TCR beta came from 5'RACE template switching with UMIs.

The sequenced sample was PBMCs from blood, obtained on the day of vaccination. Receptors were obtained from a man aged 50 to 59 who received an inactivated influenza vaccine.

CDR3: CASSPGQGAPETQYF. The CDR3 DNA sequence: TGTGCCAGCAGTCCCGGACAGGGGGCTCCAGAGACCCAGTACTTC. The chain employs TRBV6-2 or TRBV6-3 and TRBJ2-5, with 11 positions matching TRBD1. After removal of 5 bases from V and 4 bases from J, the junction contained 6 bases not matched to a gene. This CDR3 comprises 15 residues. From germline, CDR1 is MNHEY and CDR2 SVGEGT.

This clonotype was seen repeatedly, ten times or more. This rearrangement joins TRBV4-1 to TRBJ2-2; D ambiguous. Germline loops: CDR1 MGHRA, CDR2 YSYEKL. The germline V and J ends were trimmed by 1 base and 1 base, with 7 bases remaining between them. CDR3 length: 15 residues. The chain's CDR3 is CASSQGHRNTGELFF. In DNA, the CDR3 is TGCGCCAGCAGCCAAGGACACAGGAACACCGGGGAGCTGTTTTTT.

The DNA for the CDR3 is TGTGCCATCAGTCAGGGCTTAGTGGTACCTGAAGCTTTCTTT. Protein product: CAISQGLVVPEAFF. The rearrangement links TRBV10-3 to TRBJ1-1, with D maybe TRBD1 (5 bases). V dropped 5 bases and J dropped 6 bases, with 16 bases sitting between them. CDR1 is ENHRY, CDR2 SYGVKD, per germline. The length of the CDR3 is 14 residues.

The V gene is TRBV28, the J gene TRBJ1-2; unclear D gene. CDR1 is MDHEN and CDR2 is SYDVKM in the germline V gene. The CDR3 has 14 residues. The V gene lost 6 bases and the J gene lost 2 bases, with 13 bases spanning the gap. CDR3 amino acids: CASREGRSNYGYTF. The CDR3 DNA reads TGTGCCAGCAGGGAGGGAAGATCCAACTATGGCTACACCTTC.

The genes are TRBV7-9 and TRBJ2-5, with D maybe TRBD2 (5 bases). CDR3 length: 16 residues. The V and J ends lost 5 bases and 0 bases respectively, with 16 bases between them. Germline V gives CDR1 SEHNR, CDR2 FQNEAQ (reference sequence). In DNA, the CDR3 is TGTGCCAGCAGCCCTGCGGGCAGGACTTACCAAGAGACCCAGTACTTC. Residues: CASSPAGRTYQETQYF. Full variable domain (remainder filled in from reference TRBV7-9 and TRBJ2-5): DTGVSQNPRHKITKRGQNVTFRCDPISEHNRLYWYRQTLGQGPEFLTYFQNEAQLEKSRLLSDRFSAERPKGSFSTLEIQRTEQGDSAMYLCASSPAGRTYQETQYFGPGTRLLVL.

This clonotype was detected many times. This rearrangement joins TRBV18 to TRBJ2-3; 8 positions agree with TRBD1. CDR3 length: 15 residues. CDR1 and CDR2 (germline): KGHSH, LQKENI. Unmatched junction bases numbered 4, after V lost 5 bases and J lost 0 bases. The CDR3 bases are TGTGCCAGCTCAGGGACAGGAGCTAGCACAGATACGCAGTATTTT. Protein sequence: CASSGTGASTDTQYF. Using reference TRBV18 and TRBJ2-3 for the parts outside the CDR3, the full variable domain is NAGVMQNPRHLVRRRGQEARLRCSPMKGHSHVYWYRQLPEEGLKFMVYLQKENIIDESGMPKERFSAEFPKEGPSILRIQQVVRGDSAAYFCASSGTGASTDTQYFGPGTRLTVL.

This clonotype appeared a single time. The J gene is TRBJ2-7, the V gene TRBV20-1, with a possible D match to TRBD1 (7 bases). Germline V gives CDR1 DFQATT, CDR2 SNEGSKA (reference sequence). The CDR3 extends over 14 amino acids. The V end was cut by 5 bases, the J end by 2 bases, with 16 bases between. The CDR3 DNA sequence: TGCAGTGCTCGGGAGTCAGGGGGACCCTACGAGCAGTACTTC. It yields the protein CSARESGGPYEQYF.

V gene TRBV12-3 or TRBV12-4 combines with J gene TRBJ2-1, with D maybe TRBD2 (5 bases). V lost 5 bases to trimming and J lost 6 bases, with 11 bases between them. The CDR3 is made up of 13 amino acids. The CDR3: CASSRTEVNEQFF. In DNA, the CDR3 is TGTGCCAGCAGTCGGACTGAAGTCAATGAGCAGTTCTTC.

The chain joins TRBV6-5 to TRBJ2-1; D could derive from TRBD1 or TRBD2 (5 bases each). Germline V gives CDR1 MNHEY, CDR2 SVGAGI. The germline V and J ends were trimmed by 2 bases and 4 bases, with 15 bases remaining between them. The CDR3 is 16 amino acids. The CDR3 reads CASSYRDPYRYNEQFF. The CDR3 DNA sequence: TGTGCCAGCAGTTACCGGGACCCCTACCGTTACAATGAGCAGTTCTTC.

The rearrangement uses TRBV6-1 and TRBJ2-1; TRBD2 matches 11 bases. Per the germline V gene, CDR1 is MNHNS and CDR2 is SASEGT. Trimming took 5 bases from V and 9 from J; bases not matched to a gene: 9. This CDR3 comprises 15 residues. CDR3 region: CASSPLAGGSGEQFF. The CDR3 DNA reads TGTGCCAGCAGTCCTCTAGCGGGGGGTTCGGGTGAGCAGTTCTTC.

This clonotype was detected a few times. The rearrangement links TRBV10-2 to TRBJ2-3; 7 bases fit TRBD2. V trimming: 2 bases; J trimming: 7 bases; junction bases outside the gene matches: 9. Germline V gives CDR1 WSHSY, CDR2 SAAADI. The CDR3 contains 15 residues. The CDR3 nucleotides read TGCGCCAGCAGTGAGGCTAGCGGTCCCGGTAATACGCAGTATTTT. It is translated as CASSEASGPGNTQYF.

J is TRBJ2-1 and V is TRBV7-3; D is undetermined. This CDR3 contains 16 residues. Per germline, CDR1 SGHTA and CDR2 FQGTGA. With 5 bases removed from V and 0 bases from J, the gap between germline ends came to 14 bases. CDR3 nucleotides: TGTGCCAGCAGCCCCACTGCCACCAGCTCCTACAATGAGCAGTTCTTC. It encodes CASSPTATSSYNEQFF.

The sample holds a few counts of this clonotype. V is TRBV15 and J is TRBJ2-1; TRBD2 agrees at 7 bases. The CDR3 is 15 amino acids. The germline V gene has CDR1 LNHNV and CDR2 YYDKDF (reference sequence). V was pared by 0 bases and J by 4 bases, with 3 bases of the junction left unmatched. The CDR3 reads CATSREAGRYNEQFF. The CDR3 DNA reads TGTGCCACCAGCAGAGAAGCGGGGAGGTACAATGAGCAGTTCTTC.

The rearrangement uses TRBV12-3 or TRBV12-4 and TRBJ2-1; 9 bases match TRBD2. V lost 6 bases and J lost 15; bases outside the gene matches: 9. CDR3 length equals 12 residues. The DNA of the CDR3 is TGTGCCAGCAGGACTAGCGGTAACGAGGGGTTCTTC. It translates to CASRTSGNEGFF.

This clonotype appeared a few times. The rearrangement joins TRBV7-8 to TRBJ1-3; the D is unclear. This CDR3 spans 15 amino acids. V was clipped by 5 bases and J by 0 bases, with 11 bases between them. Germline loops: CDR1 SGHVS, CDR2 FQNEAQ. The CDR3 DNA reads TGTGCCAGCAGCCCTATGGTTGGCTCTGGAAACACCATATATTTT. This sequence encodes CASSPMVGSGNTIYF.

The V call is TRBV1, the J call TRBJ2-1; no DNA check was done on the table's D call, TRBD1. TRBV1 is described as a pseudogene. The CDR3 runs to 12 residues. The CDR3 spells CTSSQDRGRRSF. CDR3 in DNA: TGCACCAGCAGCCAAGACCGGGGCAGGCGGTCCTTC.

This clonotype appeared a few times. This chain links TRBV19 with TRBJ1-2; D call uncertain. Germline V gene lookup returns CDR1 LNHDA and CDR2 SQIVND (reference sequence). The CDR3 runs 14 residues. The V and J ends lost 1 base and 8 bases respectively, with 14 bases between them. CDR3 residues: CASSIVRTQEGYTF. The CDR3 coding sequence is TGTGCCAGTAGTATAGTGCGAACACAAGAGGGCTACACCTTC.

This clonotype came up many times. The genes are TRBV5-1 and TRBJ2-2, with D hard to call. This CDR3 region has 15 residues. Germline V gives CDR1 SGHRS, CDR2 YFSETQ. V lost 8 bases to trimming and J lost 0 bases, with 14 bases between them. The CDR3: CASGVGSTNTGELFF. The CDR3 DNA is TGCGCCAGTGGAGTGGGCAGTACGAACACCGGGGAGCTGTTTTTT.

The sample holds a few counts of this clonotype. Here the CDR3 DNA reads TGTGCCAGCAGCCAAGATTCGGGGGGCCGGAATTACGAGCAGTACTTC. Residues: CASSQDSGGRNYEQYF. This chain joins TRBV4-2 and TRBJ2-7, with D perhaps matching TRBD2 (7 bases). The V gene lost 0 bases and the J gene lost 4 bases, with 16 bases spanning the gap. The CDR3 extends over 16 amino acids. CDR1 is LGHNA, CDR2 YNFKEQ, per germline.

The V call is TRBV5-1, the J call TRBJ2-7, with D tentatively TRBD1 or TRBD2 (5 bases each). The germline CDR1 and CDR2 sequences are SGHRS and YFSETQ. The CDR3 has 15 residues. V was pared by 4 bases and J by 8 bases, with 22 bases between. CDR3 bases: TGCGCCAGCAGCGAATATACCGGGACCTCCTCCAAGCAGTACTTC. Its translation is CASSEYTGTSSKQYF.

This clonotype was picked up a small number of times. The rearrangement joins TRBV5-5 to TRBJ1-1; TRBD1 is a possible D gene (6 bases). CDR1 and CDR2 (germline): SGHKS, YYEKEE (reference sequence). The CDR3 is 16 residues long. V shed 3 bases and J shed 2 bases, with 17 bases lying between them. The CDR3 reads CASSWGGGIGNTEAFF. Written as DNA, the CDR3 is TGTGCCAGCAGCTGGGGCGGGGGCATAGGAAACACTGAAGCTTTCTTT.

This clonotype appeared many times. The chain uses TRBV5-1 and TRBJ1-1; the D gene is possibly TRBD1 (6 bases). The CDR3 spans 15 residues. Looked up from germline, CDR1 is SGHRS and CDR2 is YFSETQ. V was shortened by 4 bases and J by 0 bases, with 13 bases between the two germline ends. CDR3 sequence (DNA): TGCGCCAGCAGCCTTGGGGGGCGCATGAACACTGAAGCTTTCTTT. Protein sequence: CASSLGGRMNTEAFF.

This clonotype showed up just a few times. The rearrangement links TRBV7-6 to TRBJ1-6; D not certain. CDR1 and CDR2 (germline): SGHVS, FNYEAQ. CDR3 length equals 15 residues. V lost 5 bases and J 2 bases, leaving 10 bases between the germline ends. CDR3 DNA sequence: TGTGCCAGCAGCGCTCAGCGAACCTATAATTCACCCCTCCACTTT. Protein sequence: CASSAQRTYNSPLHF.

The sample holds a few counts of this clonotype. V gene TRBV10-1 combines with J gene TRBJ2-1; 13 bases align to TRBD2. The V and J ends lost 8 bases and 11 bases, in that order; junction bases with no gene match: 3. CDR1 is WNHNN, CDR2 SYGVQD, per germline (reference sequence). This CDR3 is 12 amino acids long. CDR3 region: CASATSGGKQFF. The CDR3 DNA reads TGCGCCAGCGCGACTAGCGGGGGGAAGCAGTTCTTC.

A few counts support this clonotype. The rearrangement links TRBV20-1 to TRBJ2-1; D unresolved. Germline CDR1 DFQATT, CDR2 SNEGSKA (reference sequence). The CDR3 length is 12 residues. The V end was cut by 2 bases, the J end by 6 bases, with 8 bases between. The CDR3 DNA is TGCAGTGCTAGAACCAGGTTCAATGAGCAGTTCTTC. Amino acid sequence: CSARTRFNEQFF.

A remark on this clonotype: Sequence at one end of the junction differs from germline and may be a read error. V gene TRBV20-1 combines with J gene TRBJ2-5; the D gene is possibly TRBD2 (6 bases). This CDR3 has 16 amino acids. Germline CDR1 reads DFQATT; CDR2 reads SNEGSKA (reference sequence). CDR3 sequence (DNA): TGCTGTGCTAGATATTTATCGGCGGGGCCTTGGGAGACCCAGTACTTC. Its translation: CCARYLSAGPWETQYF.

The chain is built from TRBV12-3 or TRBV12-4 and TRBJ1-3; D remains unclear. CDR3 size: 14 residues. Trimming removed 4 bases at V and 0 bases at J, with 7 bases between. CDR3 in amino acids: CASSSSDSGNTIYF. The DNA for the CDR3 is TGTGCCAGCAGTTCTTCAGACTCTGGAAACACCATATATTTT.

Concerning this clonotype: This may be a read error: a much more frequent sequence differs by one nucleotide. The V and J genes are TRBV12-3 or TRBV12-4 and TRBJ2-1; tentative D call: TRBD1 (5 bases). The CDR3 is 12 residues long. CDR3 amino acids: CARRASDNEQFF. In nucleotides, the CDR3 is TGTGCCCGCAGGGCATCTGACAATGAGCAGTTCTTC.

Many counts were recorded for this clonotype. V usage is TRBV7-9 and J usage is TRBJ2-1; 7 bases are a match to TRBD2. Losses at the gene ends were 5 bases for V and 1 base for J; bases not matched to a gene: 23. This CDR3 has 21 residues. Germline lookup yields CDR1 SEHNR and CDR2 FQNEAQ (reference sequence). CDR3 loop: CASSRYSLRENLVGSYNEQFF. The CDR3 region has the DNA TGTGCCAGCAGCCGATACTCCCTGCGGGAGAACTTAGTGGGGTCCTACAATGAGCAGTTCTTC.

This clonotype occurred many times. The chain employs TRBV11-2 and TRBJ2-6, with TRBD2 identical over 8 bases. The CDR3 consists of 17 residues. V dropped 0 bases and J dropped 3; count of bases not matched to a gene: 4. The germline CDR1 and CDR2 sequences are SGHAT and FQNNGV. CDR3 DNA sequence: TGTGCCAGCAGCTTAGATCGGGGGGGGTTTGGGGCCAACGTCCTGACTTTC. Amino acid sequence: CASSLDRGGFGANVLTF.

This sequence joins TRBV5-6 and TRBJ2-7; D remains ambiguous. The CDR3 extends over 12 amino acids. Germline V CDR1 and CDR2: SGHDT, YYEEEE. With 1 base removed from V and 10 bases from J, the gap between germline ends came to 12 bases. The CDR3 loop is CASSLTSKKQYF. The CDR3, as DNA: TGTGCCAGCAGCTTGACCTCGAAAAAACAGTACTTC. The variable domain in full, completed from reference TRBV5-6 and TRBJ2-7, reads DAGVTQSPTHLIKTRGQQVTLRCSPKSGHDTVSWYQQALGQGPQFIFQYYEEEERQRGNFPDRFSGHQFPNYSSELNVNALLLGDSALYLCASSLTSKKQYFGPGTRLTVT.